A single TCR beta chain is shown here with its context. Its antigen is unidentified. This sample was taken from a study of T cells after yellow fever vaccination. Study-level findings and limits: Although most clonotypes did not, a small share appeared in both CD4 and CD8 compartments.

In making TCR cDNA, 5'RACE template switching added a universal primer site and UMIs to it. TCRdb passed the 5' RACE reads through MiXCR, listing each CDR3 protein once. This table holds about 400,000 distinct CDR3 sequences, around 6.5% found once. The sequence was collected from a young man who received the YFV17D yellow fever vaccine. Material: PBMCs, obtained 5 days after the yellow fever booster vaccination.

The CDR3 is CASSTGTEANYGYTF. DNA of the CDR3: TGTGCCAGCAGCACCGGGACAGAAGCTAACTATGGCTACACCTTC. V gene TRBV11-2 combines with J gene TRBJ1-2, with 7 bases lining up with TRBD1. The CDR3 length is 15 residues. Losses at the gene ends were 5 bases for V and 0 bases for J; bases not matched to a gene: 6. CDR1 is SGHAT and CDR2 is FQNNGV in the germline V gene.